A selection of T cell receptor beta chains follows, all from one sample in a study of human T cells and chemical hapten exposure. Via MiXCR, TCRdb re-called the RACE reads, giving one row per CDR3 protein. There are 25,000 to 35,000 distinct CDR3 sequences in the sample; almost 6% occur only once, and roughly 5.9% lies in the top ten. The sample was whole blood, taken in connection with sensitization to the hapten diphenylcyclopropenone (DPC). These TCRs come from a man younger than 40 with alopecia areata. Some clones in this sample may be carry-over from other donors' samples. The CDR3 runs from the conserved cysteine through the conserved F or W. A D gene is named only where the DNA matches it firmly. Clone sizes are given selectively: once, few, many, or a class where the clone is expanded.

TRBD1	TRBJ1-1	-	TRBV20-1	CISPGQMNTEAFF	TGCATTAGTCCGGGACAGATGAACACTGAAGCTTTCTTT
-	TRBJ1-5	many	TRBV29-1	CSVGTGDGNQPQHF	TGCAGCGTTGGCACGGGGGATGGCAATCAGCCCCAGCATTTT
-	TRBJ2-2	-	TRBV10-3	CAISMGNGELFF	TGTGCCATCAGTATGGGCAACGGGGAGCTGTTTTTT
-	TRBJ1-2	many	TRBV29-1	CSVDGRDNRDSRFYGYTF	TGCAGCGTTGACGGTAGAGATAACAGGGATTCAAGATTCTATGGCTACACCTTC
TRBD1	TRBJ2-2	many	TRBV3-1	CASSSGQGDTGELFF	TGTGCCAGCAGCTCAGGACAGGGTGACACCGGGGAGCTGTTTTTT
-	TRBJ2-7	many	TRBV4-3	CASSQERRAYYEQYF	TGCGCCAGCAGCCAAGAGCGCAGGGCCTACTACGAGCAGTACTTC
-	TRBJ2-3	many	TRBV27	CASSSWKGTDTQYF	TGTGCCAGCAGTTCCTGGAAAGGGACAGATACGCAGTATTTT
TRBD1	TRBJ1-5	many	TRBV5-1	CASSLEIRRTGDNQPQHF	TGCGCCAGCAGCTTGGAAATTCGGCGGACAGGGGACAATCAGCCCCAGCATTTT
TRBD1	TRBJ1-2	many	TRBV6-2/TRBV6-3	CASSTDRRGGYTF	TGTGCCAGCAGTACGGACAGGCGAGGAGGCTACACCTTC
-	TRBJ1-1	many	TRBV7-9	CASSLAPGSQNTEAFF	TGTGCCAGCAGCTTAGCCCCCGGGAGCCAGAACACTGAAGCTTTCTTT
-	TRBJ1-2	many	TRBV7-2	CASSFVDGYTF	TGTGCCAGCAGCTTTGTAGATGGCTACACCTTC
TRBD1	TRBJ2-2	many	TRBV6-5	CASSYKGAVGAGELFF	TGTGCCAGCAGTTACAAGGGGGCCGTTGGGGCCGGGGAGCTGTTTTTT
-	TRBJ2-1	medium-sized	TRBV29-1	CSVEQRDNEQFF	TGCAGCGTTGAACAGAGGGACAATGAGCAGTTCTTC
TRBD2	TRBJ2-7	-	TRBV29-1	CSVEGPSGGIHEQYF	TGCAGCGTTGAGGGACCTAGCGGGGGAATTCACGAGCAGTACTTC
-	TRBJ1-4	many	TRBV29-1	CSVQGATNEKLFF	TGCAGCGTCCAGGGTGCAACTAATGAAAAACTGTTTTTT
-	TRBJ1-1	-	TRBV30	CAWCQAMNTEAFF	TGTGCCTGGTGTCAGGCCATGAACACTGAAGCTTTCTTT